This is a list of T cell receptor beta chains from one sample in a study of OX40 agonist ivuxolimab in advanced cancers. Only in-frame clones appear in the TCRdb table, and some are missing; sequencing was by immunoSEQ multiplex PCR. This table holds tens of thousands of clones, more than 70% found once. The source material was CD4+ or CD8+ T cells sorted from blood, sampled in a trial of the OX40 agonist ivuxolimab. These receptors were obtained from an adult with an advanced solid tumor such as melanoma, head and neck, liver or kidney cancer. Both conserved end residues are part of each CDR3. D genes are given only for firm matches. Clone sizes are given selectively: once, few, many, or a class where the clone is expanded.

size	V	J	D	DNA	CDR3
-	TRBV19	TRBJ2-3	TRBD2	TGTGCCATTTCGCCTCCTTCTCCGGGGGGTCCCTTGGATACGCAGTATTTT	CAISPPSPGGPLDTQYF
-	TRBV28	TRBJ1-1	TRBD1	TGTGCCAGCAGATTTAAAGGGACAGGGGGCACTGAAGCTTTCTTT	CASRFKGTGGTEAFF
-	TRBV5-1	TRBJ2-5	-	TGCGCCAGCAGCGAGGGAGAGACCCAGTACTTC	CASSEGETQYF
once	TRBV18	TRBJ2-3	TRBD2	TGTGCCAGCTCACCCCCACTAGCGATCGCAGATACGCAGTATTTT	CASSPPLAIADTQYF
-	TRBV19	TRBJ1-1	-	TGTGCCACCCTCGGGGATAGCACTGAAGCTTTCTTT	CATLGDSTEAFF
-	TRBV2	TRBJ2-5	-	TGTGCCAGCAGTGAAGACGGGTACCAGTACTTC	CASSEDGYQYF
-	TRBV6-5	TRBJ2-1	-	TGTGCCAGCAGTTACGGCCGGGAGCAGTTCTTC	CASSYGREQFF
-	TRBV5-1	TRBJ1-1	-	TGCGCCAGCAGGGTGCGGGGAAGGACTGAAGCTTTCTTT	CASRVRGRTEAFF
-	TRBV7-8	TRBJ1-5	TRBD1	TGTGCCAGCAGCCCGCGGACAGGGAATCAGCCCCAGCATTTT	CASSPRTGNQPQHF
-	TRBV5-4	TRBJ2-3	TRBD2	TGTGCCAGCAGCTTGGGAGCGGGGGGGAAGGACACAGATACGCAGTATTTT	CASSLGAGGKDTDTQYF
-	TRBV9	TRBJ2-2	TRBD1	TGTGCCAGCAGCCCCACAGGGGCCCACACCGGGGAGCTGTTTTTT	CASSPTGAHTGELFF
once	TRBV6-5	TRBJ1-1	-	TGTGCCAGCAGTTACGGGGTGGGGGCAGGGGACACTGAAGCTTTCTTT	CASSYGVGAGDTEAFF
few	TRBV6-1	TRBJ1-5	-	TGTGCCAGCGGGGGGTATAGCAATCAGCCCCAGCATTTT	CASGGYSNQPQHF
-	TRBV19	TRBJ1-1	-	TGTGCCAGTAGTCGTCGGGACTTCGGAGACACTGAAGCTTTCTTT	CASSRRDFGDTEAFF
-	TRBV5-6	TRBJ1-1	TRBD1	TGTGCCAGCAGCTCGCAGGGGGCGTACACTGAAGCTTTCTTT	CASSSQGAYTEAFF
once	TRBV27	TRBJ1-6	-	TGTGCCAGCAGTAAACGAGCAGGGGATAATTCACCCCTCCACTTT	CASSKRAGDNSPLHF
-	TRBV5-1	TRBJ1-1	-	TGCGCCAGCAGCTCTACTGGACGGGAGAACACTGAAGCTTTCTTT	CASSSTGRENTEAFF
once	TRBV7-8	TRBJ2-7	-	TGTGCCAGCAGTCCCGGCCCCGGACCCTACGAGCAGTACTTC	CASSPGPGPYEQYF
-	TRBV6-5	TRBJ1-2	-	TGTGCCAGCAGTTACTCCACGTCTTTGTCGGTCAAGGGCTACACCTTC	CASSYSTSLSVKGYTF
-	TRBV5-1	TRBJ2-3	-	TGCGCCAGCAGCTCATACAGGGCTAGCACAGATACGCAGTATTTT	CASSSYRASTDTQYF